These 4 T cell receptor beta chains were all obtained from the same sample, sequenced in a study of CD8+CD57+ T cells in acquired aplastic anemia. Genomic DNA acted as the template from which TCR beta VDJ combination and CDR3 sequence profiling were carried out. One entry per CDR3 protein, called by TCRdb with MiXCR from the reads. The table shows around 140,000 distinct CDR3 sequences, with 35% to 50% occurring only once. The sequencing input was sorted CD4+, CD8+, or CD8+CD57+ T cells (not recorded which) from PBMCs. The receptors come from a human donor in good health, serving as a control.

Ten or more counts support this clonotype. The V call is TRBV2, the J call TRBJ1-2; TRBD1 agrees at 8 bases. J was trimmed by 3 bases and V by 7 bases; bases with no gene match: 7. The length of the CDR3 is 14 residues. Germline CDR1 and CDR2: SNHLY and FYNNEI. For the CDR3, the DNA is TGTGCCAGCACTTGGGCAGGGGGCGACTATGGCTACACCTTC. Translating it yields CASTWAGGDYGYTF.

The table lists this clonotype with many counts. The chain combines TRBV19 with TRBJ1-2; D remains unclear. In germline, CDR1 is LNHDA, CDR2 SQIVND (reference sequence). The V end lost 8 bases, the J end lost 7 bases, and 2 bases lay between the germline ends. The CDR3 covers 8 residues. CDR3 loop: CASGGYTF. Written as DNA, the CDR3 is TGTGCCAGTGGTGGCTACACCTTC.

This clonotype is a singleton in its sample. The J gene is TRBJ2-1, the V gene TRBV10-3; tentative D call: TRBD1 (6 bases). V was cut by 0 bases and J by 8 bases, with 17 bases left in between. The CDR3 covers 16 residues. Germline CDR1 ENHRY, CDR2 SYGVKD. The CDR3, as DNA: TGTGCCATCAGTGAGTCGACAGGACAGAGATGGGATGAGCAGTTCTTC. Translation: CAISESTGQRWDEQFF.

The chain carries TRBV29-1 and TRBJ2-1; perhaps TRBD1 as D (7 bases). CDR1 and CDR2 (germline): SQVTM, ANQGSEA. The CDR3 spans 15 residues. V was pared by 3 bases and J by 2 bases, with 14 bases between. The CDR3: CSVDRQGGTYNEQFF. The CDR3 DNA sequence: TGCAGCGTTGATCGGCAGGGGGGCACCTACAATGAGCAGTTCTTC.